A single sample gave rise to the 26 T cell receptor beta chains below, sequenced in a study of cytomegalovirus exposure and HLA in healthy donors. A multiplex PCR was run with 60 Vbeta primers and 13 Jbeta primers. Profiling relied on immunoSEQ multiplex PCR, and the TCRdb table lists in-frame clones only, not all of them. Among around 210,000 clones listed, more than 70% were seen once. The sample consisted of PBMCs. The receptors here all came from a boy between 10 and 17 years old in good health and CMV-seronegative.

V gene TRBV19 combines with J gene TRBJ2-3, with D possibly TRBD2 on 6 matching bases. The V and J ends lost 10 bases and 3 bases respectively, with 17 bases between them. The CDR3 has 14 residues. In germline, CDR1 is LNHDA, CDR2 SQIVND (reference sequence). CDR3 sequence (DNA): TGTGCCACTCGACCAATGAGCGGGACAGATACGCAGTATTTT. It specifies CATRPMSGTDTQYF. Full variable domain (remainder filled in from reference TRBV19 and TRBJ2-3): DGGITQSPKYLFRKEGQNVTLSCEQNLNHDAMYWYRQDPGQGLRLIYYSQIVNDFQKGDIAEGYSVSREKKESFPLTVTSAQKNPTAFYLCATRPMSGTDTQYFGPGTRLTVL.

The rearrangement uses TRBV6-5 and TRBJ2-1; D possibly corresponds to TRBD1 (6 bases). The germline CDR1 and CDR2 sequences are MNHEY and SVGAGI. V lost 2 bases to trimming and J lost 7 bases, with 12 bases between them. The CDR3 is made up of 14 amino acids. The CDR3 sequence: CASSYAVRGNEQFF. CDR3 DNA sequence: TGTGCCAGCAGTTACGCAGTGAGGGGGAATGAGCAGTTCTTC.

CDR3 protein: CASSFDWNTEAFF. The CDR3 region has the DNA TGTGCCAGCAGCTTTGACTGGAACACTGAAGCTTTCTTT. This chain uses TRBV11-2 with TRBJ1-1, with D unresolved. The CDR3 has 13 amino acids. Trimming took 3 bases from V and 1 from J, leaving 6 bases between them. Germline CDR1 reads SGHAT; CDR2 reads FQNNGV.

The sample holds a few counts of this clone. CDR3 DNA sequence: TGTGCCAGCAGCCACATGGACAGAACTAACTATGGCTACACCTTC. This translates into CASSHMDRTNYGYTF. V is TRBV4-2 and J is TRBJ1-2; possibly TRBD1 for D (6 bases). Trimming removed 3 bases at V and 0 bases at J, with 11 bases between. The CDR3 extends over 15 amino acids. Germline CDR1 is LGHNA and CDR2 is YNFKEQ.

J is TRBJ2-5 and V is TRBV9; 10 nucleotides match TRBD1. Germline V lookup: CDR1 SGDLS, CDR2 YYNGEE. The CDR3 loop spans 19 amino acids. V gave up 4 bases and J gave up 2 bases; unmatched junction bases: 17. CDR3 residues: CASSPRFGTRDRGQETQYF. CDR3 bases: TGTGCCAGCAGCCCACGTTTTGGAACCCGGGACAGGGGTCAAGAGACCCAGTACTTC.

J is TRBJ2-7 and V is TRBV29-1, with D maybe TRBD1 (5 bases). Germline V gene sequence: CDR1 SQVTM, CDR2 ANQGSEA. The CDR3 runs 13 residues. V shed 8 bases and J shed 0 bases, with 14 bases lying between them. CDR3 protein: CSITPDNSYEQYF. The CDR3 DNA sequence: TGCAGCATCACCCCGGACAACTCCTACGAGCAGTACTTC.

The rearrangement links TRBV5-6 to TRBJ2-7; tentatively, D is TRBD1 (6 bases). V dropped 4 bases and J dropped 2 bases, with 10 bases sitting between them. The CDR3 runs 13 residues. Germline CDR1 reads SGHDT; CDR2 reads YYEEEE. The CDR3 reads CASSRQATYEQYF. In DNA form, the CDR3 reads TGTGCCAGCAGCCGACAGGCCACCTACGAGCAGTACTTC.

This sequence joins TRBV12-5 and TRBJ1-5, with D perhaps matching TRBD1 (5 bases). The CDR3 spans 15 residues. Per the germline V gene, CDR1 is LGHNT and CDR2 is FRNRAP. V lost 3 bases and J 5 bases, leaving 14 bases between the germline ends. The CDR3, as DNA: TGTGCTAGTGGTTTCAGACAGCTCTCCGATCAGCCCCAGCATTTT. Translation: CASGFRQLSDQPQHF.

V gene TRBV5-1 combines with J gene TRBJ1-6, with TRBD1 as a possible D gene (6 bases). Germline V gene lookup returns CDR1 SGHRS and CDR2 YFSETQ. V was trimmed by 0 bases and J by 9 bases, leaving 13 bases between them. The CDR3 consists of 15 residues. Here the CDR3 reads CASSLGTGFGSPLHF. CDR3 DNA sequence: TGCGCCAGCAGCTTGGGTACAGGGTTCGGTTCACCCCTCCACTTT.

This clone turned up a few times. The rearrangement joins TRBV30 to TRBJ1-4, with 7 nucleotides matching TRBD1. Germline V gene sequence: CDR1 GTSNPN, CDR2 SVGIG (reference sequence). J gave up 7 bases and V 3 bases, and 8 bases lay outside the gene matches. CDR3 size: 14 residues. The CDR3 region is CAWSELHRGEKLFF. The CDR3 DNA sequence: TGTGCCTGGAGCGAGTTGCACAGGGGTGAAAAACTGTTTTTT.

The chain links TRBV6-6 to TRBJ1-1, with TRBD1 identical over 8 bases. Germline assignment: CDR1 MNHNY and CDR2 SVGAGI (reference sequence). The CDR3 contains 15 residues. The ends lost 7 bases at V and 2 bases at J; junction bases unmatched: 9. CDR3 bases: TGTGCCAGCAACCCTCCGGGACAGGTAAACACTGAAGCTTTCTTT. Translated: CASNPPGQVNTEAFF.

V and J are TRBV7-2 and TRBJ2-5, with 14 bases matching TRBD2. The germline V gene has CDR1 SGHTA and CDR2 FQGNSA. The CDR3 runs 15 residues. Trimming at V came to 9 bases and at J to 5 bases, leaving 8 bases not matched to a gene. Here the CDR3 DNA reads TGTGCCAGTCTGACTAGCGGGAGGGCGGATGAGACCCAGTACTTC. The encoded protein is CASLTSGRADETQYF. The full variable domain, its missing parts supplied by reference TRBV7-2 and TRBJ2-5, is GAGVSQSPSNKVTEKGKDVELRCDPISGHTALYWYRQSLGQGLEFLIYFQGNSAPDKSGLPSDRFSAERTGGSVSTLTIQRTQQEDSAVYLCASLTSGRADETQYFGPGTRLLVL.

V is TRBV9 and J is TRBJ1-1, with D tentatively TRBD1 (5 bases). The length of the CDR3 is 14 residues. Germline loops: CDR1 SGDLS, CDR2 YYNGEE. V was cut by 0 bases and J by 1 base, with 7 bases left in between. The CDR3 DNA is TGTGCCAGCAGCGTAGGGGGGGAGAACACTGAAGCTTTCTTT. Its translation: CASSVGGENTEAFF.

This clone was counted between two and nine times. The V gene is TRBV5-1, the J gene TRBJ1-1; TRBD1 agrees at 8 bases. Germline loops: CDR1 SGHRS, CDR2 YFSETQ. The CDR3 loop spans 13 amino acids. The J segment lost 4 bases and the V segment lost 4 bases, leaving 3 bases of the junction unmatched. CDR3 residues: CASSLQGGTEAFF. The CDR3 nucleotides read TGCGCCAGCAGCCTACAGGGGGGCACTGAAGCTTTCTTT.

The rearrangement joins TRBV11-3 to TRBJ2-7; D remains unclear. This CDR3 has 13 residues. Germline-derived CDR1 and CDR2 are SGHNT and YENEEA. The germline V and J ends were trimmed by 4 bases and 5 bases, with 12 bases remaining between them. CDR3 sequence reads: CASSSNVLNEQYF. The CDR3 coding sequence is TGTGCCAGCAGCTCTAACGTCCTTAACGAGCAGTACTTC.

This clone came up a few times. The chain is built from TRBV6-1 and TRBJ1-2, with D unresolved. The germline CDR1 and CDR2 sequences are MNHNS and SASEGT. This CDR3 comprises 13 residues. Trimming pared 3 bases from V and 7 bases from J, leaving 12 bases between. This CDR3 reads CASSEQEIFGYTF. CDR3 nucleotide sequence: TGTGCCAGCAGTGAGCAGGAAATATTTGGCTACACCTTC.

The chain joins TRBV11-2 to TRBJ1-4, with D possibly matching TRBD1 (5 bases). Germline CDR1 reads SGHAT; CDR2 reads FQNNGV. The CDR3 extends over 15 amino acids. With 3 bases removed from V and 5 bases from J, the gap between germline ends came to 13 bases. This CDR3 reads CASSFQGNGNEKLFF. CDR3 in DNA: TGTGCCAGCAGCTTTCAGGGAAACGGAAATGAAAAACTGTTTTTT.

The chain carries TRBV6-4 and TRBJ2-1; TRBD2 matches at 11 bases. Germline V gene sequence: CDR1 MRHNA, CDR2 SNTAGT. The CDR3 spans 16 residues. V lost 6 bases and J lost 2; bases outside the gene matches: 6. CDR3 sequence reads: CASSSTSGRPYNEQFF. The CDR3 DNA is TGTGCCAGCAGCTCCACTAGCGGGAGACCCTACAATGAGCAGTTCTTC.

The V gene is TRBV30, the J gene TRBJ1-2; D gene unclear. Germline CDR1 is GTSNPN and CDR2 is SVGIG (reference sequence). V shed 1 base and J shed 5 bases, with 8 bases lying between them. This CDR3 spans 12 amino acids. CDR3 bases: TGTGCCTGGAGTGGCGTACTATATGGCTACACCTTC. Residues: CAWSGVLYGYTF.

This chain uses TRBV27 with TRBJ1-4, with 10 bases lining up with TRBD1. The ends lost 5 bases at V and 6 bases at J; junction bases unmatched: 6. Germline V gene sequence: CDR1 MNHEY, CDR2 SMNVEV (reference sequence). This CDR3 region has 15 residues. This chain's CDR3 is CASSPRQGAHEKLFF. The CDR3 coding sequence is TGTGCCAGCAGTCCTCGACAGGGGGCGCATGAAAAACTGTTTTTT.

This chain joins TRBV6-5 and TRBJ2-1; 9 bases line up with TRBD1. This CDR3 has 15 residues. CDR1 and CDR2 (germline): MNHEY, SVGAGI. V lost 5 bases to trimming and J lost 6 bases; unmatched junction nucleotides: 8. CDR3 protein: CASSLNRDRANEQFF. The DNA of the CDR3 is TGTGCCAGCAGTCTCAACAGGGACAGGGCCAATGAGCAGTTCTTC.

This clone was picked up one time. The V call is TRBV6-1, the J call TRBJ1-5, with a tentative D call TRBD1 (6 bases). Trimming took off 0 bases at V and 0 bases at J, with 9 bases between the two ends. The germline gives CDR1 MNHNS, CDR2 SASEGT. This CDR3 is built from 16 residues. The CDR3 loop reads CASSEAGTFSNQPQHF. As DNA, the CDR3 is TGTGCCAGCAGTGAAGCCGGGACATTTAGCAATCAGCCCCAGCATTTT.

The CDR3: CASSYSTGLGGYTF. In DNA form, the CDR3 reads TGTGCCAGCAGTTACTCGACCGGGTTGGGTGGCTACACCTTC. This rearrangement joins TRBV6-6 to TRBJ1-2, with unresolved D. The CDR3 length is 14 residues. V was pared by 0 bases and J by 7 bases, with 12 bases between. Germline V gives CDR1 MNHNY, CDR2 SVGAGI (reference sequence).

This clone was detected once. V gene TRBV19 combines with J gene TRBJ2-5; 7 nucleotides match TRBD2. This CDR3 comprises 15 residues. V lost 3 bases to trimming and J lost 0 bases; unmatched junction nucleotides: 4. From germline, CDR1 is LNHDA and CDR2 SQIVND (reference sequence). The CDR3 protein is CASSMPSGYQETQYF. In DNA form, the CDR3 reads TGTGCCAGTAGTATGCCTAGCGGTTACCAAGAGACCCAGTACTTC. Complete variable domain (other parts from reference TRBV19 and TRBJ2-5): DGGITQSPKYLFRKEGQNVTLSCEQNLNHDAMYWYRQDPGQGLRLIYYSQIVNDFQKGDIAEGYSVSREKKESFPLTVTSAQKNPTAFYLCASSMPSGYQETQYFGPGTRLLVL.

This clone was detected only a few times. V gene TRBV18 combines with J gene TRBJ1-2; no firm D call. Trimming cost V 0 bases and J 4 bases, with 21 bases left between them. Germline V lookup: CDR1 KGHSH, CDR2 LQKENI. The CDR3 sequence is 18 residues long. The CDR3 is CASSPPSTVDPSGYGYTF. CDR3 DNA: TGTGCCAGCTCACCACCATCTACCGTAGATCCTTCGGGCTATGGCTACACCTTC.

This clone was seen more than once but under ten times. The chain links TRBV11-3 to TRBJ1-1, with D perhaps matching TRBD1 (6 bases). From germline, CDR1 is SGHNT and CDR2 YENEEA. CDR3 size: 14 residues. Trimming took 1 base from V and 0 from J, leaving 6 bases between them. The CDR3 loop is CASSLGTVNTEAFF. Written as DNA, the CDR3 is TGTGCCAGCAGCTTAGGGACAGTGAACACTGAAGCTTTCTTT.